This TCR beta chain originates from a study of memory CD4+ T cells and cytomegalovirus serostatus. The wider study: Of the healthy Belgian adults, 8 to 10 were CMV seropositive and about 24 seronegative. Study observations and caveats: 67 of 164 known CMV-associated TCRbeta sequences appeared in CD4+ memory.

V lost 1 base, J lost 9 bases, and 7 bases lay in between. The germline CDR1 and CDR2 sequences are LGHNT and FRNRAP. This CDR3 spans 13 amino acids. Authors' methods: Out-of-frame sequences were removed, leaving a few million distinct TCRbeta sequences. Some clones are missing from TCRdb's copy, which holds only in-frame ones; the method was immunoSEQ multiplex PCR. Clone size and the V and J calls come from that table; the DNA yielded D and trimming. The sample lists tens of thousands of clones, about 74% occurring once. Remarks on this clone: Its antigen is as yet unknown.

Single viable CD3+CD4+CD8-CD45RO+ cells were sorted as the memory CD4+ T cells. Total CD4+ T cells were enriched by CD4 positive selection. The TCR was taken from an adult in good health and CMV-seronegative. The chain recombines TRBV12-5 with TRBJ1-6, with no clear D. What was sequenced was memory CD4+ T cells from blood. CDR3 region: CASGLEWGSPLHF. The CDR3 DNA reads as TGTGCTAGTGGTTTGGAATGGGGTTCACCCCTCCACTTT. The entire variable domain, with the rest obtained from reference TRBV12-5 and TRBJ1-6, is as follows: DARVTQTPRHKVTEMGQEVTMRCQPILGHNTVFWYRQTMMQGLELLAYFRNRAPLDDSGMPKDRFSAEMPDATLATLKIQPSEPRDSAVYFCASGLEWGSPLHFGNGTRLTVT.